Detailed here is one T cell receptor (beta chain). CDR3 length: 13 amino acids. V gave up 3 bases and J gave up 8 bases, with 12 bases separating them. Looked up from germline, CDR1 is SGHTA and CDR2 is FQGNSA. These data belong to a study of blood T cell repertoires in COVID-19. The data were produced by immunoSEQ multiplex PCR, yet TCRdb's version contains in-frame clones alone and is incomplete. The repertoire holds about 68,000 clones, with about 80% as singletons. The chain uses TRBV7-2 and TRBJ2-3, with a tentative D call TRBD2 (6 bases). The source material was peripheral blood. This sequence was found in a human donor in a cohort sampled during active COVID-19. The CDR3 region is CASSLEGRRTQYF. As DNA, the CDR3 is TGTGCCAGCAGCTTGGAGGGGCGTCGTACGCAGTATTTT.